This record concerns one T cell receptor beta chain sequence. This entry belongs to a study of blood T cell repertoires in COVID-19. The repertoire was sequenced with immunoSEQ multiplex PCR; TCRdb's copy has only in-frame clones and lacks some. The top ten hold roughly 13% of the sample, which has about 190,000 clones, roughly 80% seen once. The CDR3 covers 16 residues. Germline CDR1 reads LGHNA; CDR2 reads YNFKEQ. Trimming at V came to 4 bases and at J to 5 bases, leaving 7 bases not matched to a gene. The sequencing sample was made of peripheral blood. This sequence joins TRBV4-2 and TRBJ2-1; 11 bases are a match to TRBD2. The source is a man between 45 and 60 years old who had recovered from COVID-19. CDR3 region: CASSLRLAGQHNEQFF. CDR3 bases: TGTGCCAGCAGCCTCCGACTAGCGGGACAACACAATGAGCAGTTCTTC.